The sequence of this T cell receptor (beta chain) was determined in a study of control samples from healthy donors and cancer patients (dated by TCRdb to the early 2020s). The cysteine opens and the phenylalanine closes a CDR3 of 13 amino acids. Of the read, only the CDR3 DNA is kept; its 39 bases are in frame from base 1. V is reduced by 5 bases and J by 4 bases, leaving a spacing of 12 bases between them. CDR1 and CDR2, looked up from the germline V gene (reference sequence), are SEHNR and FQNEAQ. A note on this clone: It lacks a known antigen. Per-nucleotide qualities are absent, and no much larger clonotype sits a single base away.

The library came from the immunoSEQ multiplex PCR assay. The table comes from immuneACCESS by way of TCRdb, which keeps in-frame sequences with V and J called. Part of the clones is missing from these tables; in studies checked, under half for an unresolved V gene and the rest for unknown reasons. The sample includes about 120,000 clones, with approximately 90% observed a single time. The top ten clones comprise around 3.5% of the sample. Material: PBMCs. The sequence came from a woman between 55 and 75 years old with lung cancer. The sequence joins TRBV7-9 to TRBJ2-7; TRBD2 is perhaps the D gene, given 5 matching bases. For the CDR3, the sequence is CASSHGRLYEQYF. The bases are TGTGCCAGCAGCCATGGGAGATTATACGAGCAGTACTTC.